Listed below are T cell receptor beta chains from one sample, sequenced in a study of T-cell reconstitution after alpha-beta-depleted transplantation in children. Using its own MiXCR run on the PCR reads, TCRdb lists one record per CDR3 protein. The sample consists of about 200,000 distinct CDR3 sequences, 13% to 15% of them appearing once. The specimen was PBMCs from the stem cell graft donor, collected from the stem cell graft. Receptors originate from a human donor who donated a stem cell graft to a child with acute lymphoblastic leukemia. CDR3s include the opening cysteine and the closing phenylalanine or tryptophan. D genes are given only for firm matches. Clone size, where shown, is once, few, many, or a class for clones that have expanded.

many TRBJ2-3 TRBV10-1 NA TGCGCCAGCAGTGAGTCGAGGAGCACAGATACGCAGTATTTT CASSESRSTDTQYF
many TRBJ2-7 TRBV6-1 NA TGTGCCAGCAGGGCAATATTGGGACGGATCGAGCAGTACTTC CASRAILGRIEQYF
NA TRBJ2-5 TRBV5-1 TRBD2 TGCGCCAGCAGCTTGGGGGAGGGAGAGACCCAGTACTTC CASSLGEGETQYF
once TRBJ1-2 TRBV20-1 NA TGCAGTGCAACTCCTCAGGGCAGTTACTATGGCTACACCTTC CSATPQGSYYGYTF
many TRBJ2-2 TRBV20-1 NA TGCAGTGCTAGAGGATGGCGGAACACCGGGGAGCTGTTTTTT CSARGWRNTGELFF
NA TRBJ1-3 TRBV6-5 NA TGTGCCAGCAGTCACCTGAGGGGGTCGGGAAACACCATATATTTT CASSHLRGSGNTIYF
many TRBJ2-1 TRBV20-1 TRBD1 TGCAGTGCTACGGGACAGTCCCCGATTGGGCAGTTCTTC CSATGQSPIGQFF
NA TRBJ2-1 TRBV6-1 TRBD2 TGTGCCAGCAGTAGCCTCACTAGCGGGAGGATCCACAATGAGCAGTTCTTC CASSSLTSGRIHNEQFF
NA TRBJ1-1 TRBV20-1 NA TGCAGTGCCATAGCGGAAACCCTGAACACTGAAGCTTTCTTT CSAIAETLNTEAFF
many TRBJ2-7 TRBV10-3 NA TGTGCCATAGCGTCCAGCAGCTCCTACGAGCAGTACTTC CAIASSSSYEQYF
many TRBJ2-1 TRBV20-1 NA TGCAGTGCTGTTTGGGGTGAGAGGTCCTACAATGAGCAGTTCTTC CSAVWGERSYNEQFF
many TRBJ2-5 TRBV27 NA TGTGCCAGCAGCCCCTTCAAGGGATCCCAAGAGACCCAGTACTTC CASSPFKGSQETQYF
NA TRBJ2-2 TRBV12-3/TRBV12-4 TRBD1 TGTGCCAGCAGTCTAGGACAGGGGACGACCGGGGAGCTGTTTTTT CASSLGQGTTGELFF
many TRBJ2-1 TRBV5-1 TRBD2 TGCGCCAGCAGCTTGGAAACTAGCGGGAAGAATGAGCAGTTCTTC CASSLETSGKNEQFF
many TRBJ1-5 TRBV27 NA TGTGCCAGCAGTTTAGAGGGATTTGGCAATCAGCCCCAGCATTTT CASSLEGFGNQPQHF
NA TRBJ2-7 TRBV6-5 TRBD1 TGTGCCAGCAGTTACCGGGACAGGGATTCCTACGAGCAGTACTTC CASSYRDRDSYEQYF
once TRBJ2-1 TRBV11-3 TRBD1 TGTGCCAGCAGCCTTAGACTGGCCCAGGGGGATGATGAGCAGTTCTTC CASSLRLAQGDDEQFF
many TRBJ2-7 TRBV5-1 TRBD2 TGCGCCAGCAGCCCCCGGACTAGCGGGACCTACGAGCAGTACTTC CASSPRTSGTYEQYF
NA TRBJ2-1 TRBV12-3/TRBV12-4 NA TGTGCCAGCAGTTTGAGAGTTACCGCTGAGCAGTTCTTC CASSLRVTAEQFF
NA TRBJ1-5 TRBV19 TRBD1 TGTGCCAGTAAAACCACAGGGGGCAATCAGCCCCAGCATTTT CASKTTGGNQPQHF
NA TRBJ1-1 TRBV7-9 NA TGTGCCACCCAGGACAACATGAACACTGAAGCTTTCTTT CATQDNMNTEAFF
many TRBJ1-1 TRBV12-3/TRBV12-4 TRBD1 TGTGCCAGCAGTCCTATTGACAGGGAGACTGAAGCTTTCTTT CASSPIDRETEAFF
many TRBJ1-1 TRBV12-3/TRBV12-4 NA TGTGCCAGCAGTCTATGGGGGAACACTGAAGCTTTCTTT CASSLWGNTEAFF
many TRBJ2-7 TRBV28 TRBD1 TGTGCCAGCAGTTTCCCGACAGGGGGTCGGTACGAGCAGTACTTC CASSFPTGGRYEQYF
many TRBJ2-3 TRBV5-1 TRBD2 TGCGCCAGCGGGACTACGTTCCCAGATACGCAGTATTTT CASGTTFPDTQYF
many TRBJ2-3 TRBV5-1 NA TGCGCCAGCAGCTTGGGGGCAGATCAGGATACGCAGTATTTT CASSLGADQDTQYF
many TRBJ2-1 TRBV5-1 NA TGCGCCAGCAGCCCCGGGGGGACAGTCTCCTACAATGAGCAGTTCTTC CASSPGGTVSYNEQFF
many TRBJ2-5 TRBV7-2 NA TGTGCCAGCAGCCACGTCATGGAGACCCAGTACTTC CASSHVMETQYF
NA TRBJ2-1 TRBV7-2 NA TGTGCCAGCACCTCACGGATCGGGAGTGAGTCATTCTTC CASTSRIGSESFF
many TRBJ2-1 TRBV3-1 NA TGTGCCAGCAGCCAAGATGGAGGGGGCTCCTACAATGAGCAGTTCTTC CASSQDGGGSYNEQFF
NA TRBJ2-3 TRBV5-6 NA TGTGCCAGCAGCTTGGTGGGACTCTCAGATACGCAGTATTTT CASSLVGLSDTQYF
NA TRBJ2-1 TRBV5-1 NA TGCGCCAGCAGCTTGGTGAGGGGGGCTAAGCAGTTCTTC CASSLVRGAKQFF
NA TRBJ1-1 TRBV10-3 TRBD1 TGTGCCATCAGTGGGACAGGGGGAAACACTGAAGCTTTCTTT CAISGTGGNTEAFF
many TRBJ1-1 TRBV2 TRBD1 TGTGCCGGGTCGGACAGGGGGCACACTGAAGCTTTCTTT CAGSDRGHTEAFF
many TRBJ2-7 TRBV10-3 NA TGTGCCATCACCCCAGGGGGGGACGAGCAGTACTTC CAITPGGDEQYF
many TRBJ1-1 TRBV2 NA TGTGCCAGCAGTGAACGAGGGCGTCGCACTGAAGCTTTCTTT CASSERGRRTEAFF
many TRBJ2-7 TRBV6-2/TRBV6-3 TRBD2 TGTGCCAGCAGTTACGGGCTAGCGGGAGACTACGAGCAGTACTTC CASSYGLAGDYEQYF
many TRBJ2-1 TRBV20-1 TRBD2 TGCAGTGCTAGAGACGGCTTAGCGGGAGGGCCGTGGGAGCAGTTCTTC CSARDGLAGGPWEQFF
many TRBJ2-7 TRBV3-1 NA TGTGCCAGCTCCGTTGGGACGGAGTTCTACGAGCAGTACTTC CASSVGTEFYEQYF